Listed below are T cell receptor beta chains from one sample, sequenced in a study of breast tumors, draining lymph nodes, adjacent tissues. TCRdb re-called the multiplex PCR reads through MiXCR, storing one row per CDR3 protein. The data show approximately 150,000 distinct CDR3 sequences, with roughly 35% seen just once and roughly 3.8% held by the top ten. The sample was axillary lymph node tissue. The receptors were sampled from a female donor with breast cancer. Some clones in this sample may be carry-over from other donors' samples. CDR3s include the opening cysteine and the closing phenylalanine or tryptophan. The D gene is left open where the match is weak. Only part of the rows carry a size: once, few, many, or a class if the clone is expanded.

size	V	D	J	DNA	CDR3
-	TRBV12-5	-	TRBJ1-4	TGTGCTAGTGGTTTGGGGGGGAATGAAAAACTGTTTTTT	CASGLGGNEKLFF
many	TRBV10-2	TRBD2	TRBJ2-5	TGCGCCAGCCTGGCGGGAGGAGCCCAAGAGACCCAGTACTTC	CASLAGGAQETQYF
many	TRBV12-3/TRBV12-4	-	TRBJ1-5	TGTGCCAGCACCTTTCAAGGGGGTGGAAATAGCAATCAGCCCCAGCATTTT	CASTFQGGGNSNQPQHF
few	TRBV15	TRBD1	TRBJ1-1	TGTGCCACCAGCAGGTTGGGAGGGGGCTTCGGTGAAGCTTTCTTT	CATSRLGGGFGEAFF
many	TRBV4-3	-	TRBJ2-1	TGCGCCAGCAGCCAAGTTCGAGGGGTCATCTCAAACAATGAGCAGTTCTTC	CASSQVRGVISNNEQFF
many	TRBV19	-	TRBJ1-5	TGTGCCAGTAGTATGTACAGTCAGGAGCCCCAGCATTTT	CASSMYSQEPQHF
many	TRBV19	TRBD1	TRBJ1-2	TGTGCCAGTAGTCCCACCTACAGGGGGCTTAGCTATGGCTACACCTTC	CASSPTYRGLSYGYTF
many	TRBV19	-	TRBJ1-4	TGTGCCAGTATCGGACAGAATGAAAAACTGTTTTTT	CASIGQNEKLFF
many	TRBV24-1	-	TRBJ2-5	TGTGCCACCTCGCGCACACAAGAGACCCAGTACTTC	CATSRTQETQYF
few	TRBV2	-	TRBJ1-1	TGTGCCAGCAGTGAAAGGGCGGGCCCCCCTCTTGAAGCTTTCTTT	CASSERAGPPLEAFF
many	TRBV10-3	-	TRBJ2-5	TGTGCCATCAGTCCGGACCTGTACCAAGAGACCCAGTACTTC	CAISPDLYQETQYF
many	TRBV7-8	-	TRBJ2-7	TGTGCCAGCAGCAGAGGCGCGGGACTCCTTACCTACGAGCAGTACTTC	CASSRGAGLLTYEQYF
many	TRBV7-9	TRBD1	TRBJ2-7	TGTGCCAGCAGCTTAGCAGGGACAGGCTCCTACGAGCAGTACTTC	CASSLAGTGSYEQYF
many	TRBV24-1	-	TRBJ2-7	TGTGCCACCAGTGATACACAGGGACCCTACGAGCAGTACTTC	CATSDTQGPYEQYF
-	TRBV7-4	-	TRBJ2-1	TGTGCCAGCACCGAGGCTAGAGGGGGGTGGAATGAGCAGTTCTTC	CASTEARGGWNEQFF
-	TRBV29-1	-	TRBJ2-3	TGCAGCGTTCAAGGCCATCAGGACCAGGCCTTGGATACGCAGTATTTT	CSVQGHQDQALDTQYF
-	TRBV5-1	TRBD1	TRBJ2-2	TGCGCCAGCAAGAGGACAGGGTCCACCGGGGAGCTGTTTTTT	CASKRTGSTGELFF
-	TRBV30	-	TRBJ1-4	TGTGCCTGGAGTGTGGGGGAGCAAAGAACTAATGAAAAACTGTTTTTT	CAWSVGEQRTNEKLFF
many	TRBV7-9	TRBD2	TRBJ2-3	TGTGCCAGCAGTCCCCCGGGAGGAGATACGCAGTATTTT	CASSPPGGDTQYF
-	TRBV6-6	-	TRBJ1-2	TGTGCCAGCAGTCACTCGGGAGGGGTCGGCTACACCTTC	CASSHSGGVGYTF
many	TRBV20-1	-	TRBJ2-7	TGCAGTGCTAATCACGTTAGAGAAGGTTTCTACGAGCAGTACTTC	CSANHVREGFYEQYF
many	TRBV6-1	-	TRBJ1-2	TGTGCCAGCACCGACGGAGGGCTTGGCTACACCTTC	CASTDGGLGYTF
-	TRBV10-2	-	TRBJ2-7	TGCGCCAGCAGTGAGAGGCGGGACTACGAGCAGTACTTC	CASSERRDYEQYF
many	TRBV5-6	-	TRBJ1-6	TGTGCCAGCAGGGACCGGGGGGCTGGATCCCCCCTCCACTTT	CASRDRGAGSPLHF
many	TRBV5-6	-	TRBJ1-4	TGTGCCAGCAGCTTGGTAGGGAAGGGTGAAAAACTGTTTTTT	CASSLVGKGEKLFF
-	TRBV4-2	-	TRBJ1-6	TGTGCCAGCAGCGATCCAGGAGGGAATTCACCCCTCCACTTT	CASSDPGGNSPLHF
many	TRBV19	-	TRBJ1-2	TGTGCCAGCGGGTCAGGGGTCAATGGCTACACCTTC	CASGSGVNGYTF
many	TRBV2	-	TRBJ1-4	TGTGCCAGCAGTGATGGGGCCAATGAAAAACTGTTTTTT	CASSDGANEKLFF
once	TRBV4-1	TRBD1	TRBJ2-5	TGTGCCAGCAGCCCCCTCGGACAGGGCCAAGAGACCCAGTACTTC	CASSPLGQGQETQYF
many	TRBV5-1	-	TRBJ1-2	TGCGCCAGCAGCTCGGACACCACTAACTATGGCTACACCTTC	CASSSDTTNYGYTF
few	TRBV5-1	-	TRBJ2-7	TGCGCCAGCAGCTTTGCCGGGGCCACCTACGAGCAGTACTTC	CASSFAGATYEQYF
few	TRBV5-1	-	TRBJ1-1	TGCGCCAGCAGCCGATCCGGCCTGAGGGGCATCACTGAAGCTTTCTTT	CASSRSGLRGITEAFF
-	TRBV10-1	TRBD1	TRBJ2-7	TGCGCCAGCAACCGGGACAGGGGCAACGAGCAGTACTTC	CASNRDRGNEQYF
-	TRBV20-1	TRBD1	TRBJ1-2	TGCAGTGCTCCGACAGGGTGGAACTATGGCTACACCTTC	CSAPTGWNYGYTF
-	TRBV19	TRBD2	TRBJ2-6	TGTGCCAGTAGGAAACGGGAGGCTGGGGCCAACGTCCTGGCTTTC	CASRKREAGANVLAF
many	TRBV28	TRBD1	TRBJ1-4	TGTGCCAGCAGTTTAGTCTCATCAGGGGGGGGAAAACTGTTTTTT	CASSLVSSGGGKLFF
many	TRBV19	-	TRBJ2-6	TGTGCCAGTAGTATAGGTTCCTCTGGGGCCAACGTCCTGACTTTC	CASSIGSSGANVLTF
many	TRBV29-1	TRBD1	TRBJ2-3	TGCAGCGCCGAACGGGACAGGGGGTCGACAGATACGCAGTATTTT	CSAERDRGSTDTQYF
many	TRBV9	TRBD1	TRBJ1-2	TGTGCCAGCAGCGCCACCGGGACAGGCTATTCTAACTATGGCTACACCTTC	CASSATGTGYSNYGYTF
-	TRBV10-2	-	TRBJ2-3	TGCGCCAGCAGTGAAACCACTAGCCTACTATACACAGATACGCAGTATTTT	CASSETTSLLYTDTQYF
many	TRBV9	-	TRBJ1-6	TGTGCCAGCAGCGTAGAAGGGGGGGGTCCGGTCCACTTT	CASSVEGGGPVHF
few	TRBV18	TRBD2	TRBJ2-5	TGTGCCAGCTCACCGGCCGGGGGAGGGGAGACCCAGTACTTC	CASSPAGGGETQYF
many	TRBV2	-	TRBJ2-1	TGTGCCAGCATTGGCAATAACTACAATGAGCAGTTCTTC	CASIGNNYNEQFF